Listed below are T cell receptor beta chains from one sample, sequenced in a study of vaccination and CD4 T cells after COVID-19. TCRdb ran MiXCR on the PCR reads and lists one entry per CDR3 protein. This sample has 9,500 to 15,000 distinct CDR3 sequences, with roughly 30% found just once. The antigens for these receptors are not known. Source: CD4+ T cells from blood, cultured in vitro, taken before SARS-CoV-2 vaccination. The receptors were gathered from a human donor who received a COVID-19 vaccine. Each CDR3 is given without its conserved first and last residue.

v_call cdr3_aa
TRBV19 ASSDGTGGSLGTEAF
TRBV27 ASRDRFNVLT
TRBV10-3 AISSGTGGEQF
TRBV27 ASRQNMAREKLF
TRBV6-1 ASSQNWTSGGQETRY
TRBV10-1 ASSPSDSSYNEQF
TRBV20-1 SARDVASGGSGNEQF
TRBV5-1 ASSGNRGLSGNTIY
TRBV7-2 ASSPQALRTDTQY
TRBV12-3/TRBV12-4 ASSSGVQETQY
TRBV29-1 SVGWGAGQGVYEQY
TRBV6-2/TRBV6-3 ASERGRAYEQY
TRBV5-4 ASSPGLYGGYT
TRBV20-1 SARRLGGGNTGNQPQH
TRBV29-1 SVPRREVGGYT
TRBV11-3 ASSFVSGETQY
TRBV6-4 ASSAEWGMRNIQY
TRBV7-2 ASSLVGPNTEAF
TRBV20-1 SARPLGANVLT
TRBV19 ASSITGTGGNEQF
TRBV6-1 ATRNMDRFYNSPLH
TRBV7-8 ASSKDQAKQY
TRBV5-4 ASSSDRFNYGYT
TRBV15 ATSRSGGGYNEQF